The present T cell receptor beta chain was sequenced within a study of shared clonotypes between healthy human individuals. Regarding the study as a whole: Shared across a few donors were 4% to 6% of the naive CD4 clonotypes.

Donors had no recently reported acute infections or vaccinations and were HIV-negative. The investigators split CD4+ cells into a CD45RA+ naive subset and a CD45RA-negative memory subset. The germline V gene has CDR1 LNHDA and CDR2 SQIVND (reference sequence). Trimming stripped 7 bases from V and 9 bases from J, with 19 bases between. The CDR3 totals 14 residues. It was at deep level that the assay was run. Sequenced by immunoSEQ multiplex PCR; TCRdb stores in-frame clones only, minus some. The sample gives over 850,000 clones, 78% of which show up once; about 0.52% is in the top ten. Regarding this clone: Antigen unknown.

Sequencing input: memory CD4+ T cells from PBMCs. Described subset: CD45RA-negative fraction. The source of this sequence is a man between 18 and 35 years old in good health. Some clones in this sample may be carry-over from other donors' samples. J is TRBJ2-1 and V is TRBV19, with a tentative D call TRBD1 (6 bases). The CDR3: CASMPAQGWSEQFF. CDR3 bases: TGTGCCAGTATGCCGGCCCAGGGGTGGAGTGAGCAGTTCTTC.